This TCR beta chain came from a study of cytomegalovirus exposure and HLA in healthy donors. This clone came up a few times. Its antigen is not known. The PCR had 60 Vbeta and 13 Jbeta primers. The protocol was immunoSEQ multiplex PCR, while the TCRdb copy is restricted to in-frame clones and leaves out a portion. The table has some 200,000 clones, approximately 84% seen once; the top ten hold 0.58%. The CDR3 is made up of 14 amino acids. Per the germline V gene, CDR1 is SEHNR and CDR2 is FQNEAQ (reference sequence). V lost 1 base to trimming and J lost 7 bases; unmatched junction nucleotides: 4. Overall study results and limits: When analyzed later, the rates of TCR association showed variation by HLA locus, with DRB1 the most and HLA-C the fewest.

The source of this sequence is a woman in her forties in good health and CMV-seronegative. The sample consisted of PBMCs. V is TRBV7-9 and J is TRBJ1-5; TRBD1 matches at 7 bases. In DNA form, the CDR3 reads TGTGCCAGCAGCTTAGGGCAGGGGGAGCAGCCCCAGCATTTT. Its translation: CASSLGQGEQPQHF.